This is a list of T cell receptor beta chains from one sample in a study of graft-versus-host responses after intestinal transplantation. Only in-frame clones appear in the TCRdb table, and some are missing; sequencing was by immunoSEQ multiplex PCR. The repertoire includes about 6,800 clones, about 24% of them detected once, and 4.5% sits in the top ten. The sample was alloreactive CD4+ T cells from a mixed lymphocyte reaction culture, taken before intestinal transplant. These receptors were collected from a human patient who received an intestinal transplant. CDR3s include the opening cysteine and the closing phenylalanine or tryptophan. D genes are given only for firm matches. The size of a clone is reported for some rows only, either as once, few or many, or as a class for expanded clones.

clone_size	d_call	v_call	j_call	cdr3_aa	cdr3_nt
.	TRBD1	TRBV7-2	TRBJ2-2	CASSSQGSSTGELFF	TGTGCCAGCAGCTCACAGGGGTCCAGCACCGGGGAGCTGTTTTTT
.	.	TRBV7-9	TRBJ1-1	CASSLATGRVTEAFF	TGTGCCAGCAGCCTGGCAACAGGTCGGGTCACTGAAGCTTTCTTT
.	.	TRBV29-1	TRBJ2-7	CSVEWGPYEQYF	TGCAGCGTCGAATGGGGGCCCTACGAGCAGTACTTC
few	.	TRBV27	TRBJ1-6	CASSPPGAVYNSPLHF	TGTGCCAGCAGTCCACCAGGGGCGGTCTATAATTCACCCCTCCACTTT
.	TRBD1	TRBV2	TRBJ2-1	CASGQDLYNEQFF	TGTGCCAGCGGACAGGACCTCTACAATGAGCAGTTCTTC
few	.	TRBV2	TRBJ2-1	CASIKDSVNEQFF	TGTGCCAGCATTAAGGACAGCGTCAATGAGCAGTTCTTC
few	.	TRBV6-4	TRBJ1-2	CASSVVGDAYGYTF	TGTGCCAGCAGCGTAGTTGGGGACGCCTATGGCTACACCTTC
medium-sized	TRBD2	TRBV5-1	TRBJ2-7	CASRRLLAGDSEQYF	TGCGCCAGCAGACGCCTCCTAGCGGGAGATAGCGAGCAGTACTTC
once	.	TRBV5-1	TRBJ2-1	CASSPMGAVYNEQFF	TGCGCCAGCAGCCCAATGGGTGCGGTATACAATGAGCAGTTCTTC
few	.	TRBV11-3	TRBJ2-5	CASSKGGAGLETQYF	TGTGCCAGCAGTAAGGGGGGGGCTGGGTTGGAGACCCAGTACTTC
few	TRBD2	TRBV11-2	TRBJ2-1	CASSLTTQPSGEQFF	TGTGCCAGCAGCTTAACTACCCAACCTAGCGGGGAGCAGTTCTTC
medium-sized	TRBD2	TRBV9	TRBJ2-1	CASSVDGGSYNEQFF	TGTGCCAGCAGCGTAGATGGCGGGAGCTACAATGAGCAGTTCTTC
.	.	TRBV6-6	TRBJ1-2	CASRTTGLGGYTF	TGTGCCAGCAGAACAACGGGGCTCGGGGGCTACACCTTC
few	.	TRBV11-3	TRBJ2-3	CASSLVLSAQDTQYF	TGTGCCAGCAGCTTAGTCTTGTCTGCTCAGGATACGCAGTATTTT
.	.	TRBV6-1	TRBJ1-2	CASSLQGFYGYTF	TGTGCCAGCAGTTTGCAGGGGTTCTATGGCTACACCTTC
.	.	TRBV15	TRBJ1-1	CATSRVPNTEAFF	TGTGCCACCAGCAGAGTGCCGAACACTGAAGCTTTCTTT